The 13 T cell receptor beta chains below were found in one sample sequenced in a study of blood T cell repertoires in COVID-19. TCRdb's copy holds only in-frame clones and misses some; the assay was immunoSEQ multiplex PCR. The repertoire consists of roughly 150,000 clones, with more than 75% occurring once and the leading ten covering about 4.9%. Specimen: peripheral blood. The receptors stem from a man aged 18 to 29 with COVID-19, enrolled during active disease.

The V call is TRBV4-1, the J call TRBJ2-1; 9 bases line up with TRBD1. Trimming removed 2 bases from V and 7 bases from J; junction bases left unmatched: 9. Germline CDR1 and CDR2: MGHRA and YSYEKL. The CDR3 consists of 16 residues. The CDR3 DNA reads TGCGCCAGCAGCCAACCGGTCCAGGACAGGGGAAATGAGCAGTTCTTC. Translating gives CASSQPVQDRGNEQFF.

This chain joins TRBV3-1 (or the pseudogene TRBV3-2) and TRBJ1-1, with TRBD1 matching 7 bases. The CDR3 is 14 residues long. Unmatched junction bases numbered 6, after V lost 1 base and J lost 7 bases. Germline V gene sequence: CDR1 LGHDT, CDR2 YNNKEL (reference sequence). As DNA, the CDR3 is TGTGCCAGCAGCCAAGCCCAGGGGGGCTTTGAAGCTTTCTTT. It yields the protein CASSQAQGGFEAFF.

This chain connects TRBV7-2 to TRBJ1-2; 7 bases fit TRBD1. The CDR3 loop spans 15 amino acids. Germline V gives CDR1 SGHTA, CDR2 FQGNSA. After removal of 3 bases from V and 4 bases from J, the junction contained 8 bases not matched to a gene. CDR3: CASSFMTGTFYGYTF. The CDR3 nucleotides read TGTGCCAGCAGCTTTATGACAGGGACGTTCTATGGCTACACCTTC. Based on the CDR3 plus reference TRBV7-2 and TRBJ1-2, the full variable domain is GAGVSQSPSNKVTEKGKDVELRCDPISGHTALYWYRQSLGQGLEFLIYFQGNSAPDKSGLPSDRFSAERTGGSVSTLTIQRTQQEDSAVYLCASSFMTGTFYGYTFGSGTRLTVV.

This rearrangement joins TRBV7-9 to TRBJ2-5; 10 nucleotides agree with TRBD2. CDR1 and CDR2 from the germline V gene are SEHNR and FQNEAQ (reference sequence). V lost 0 bases, J lost 1 base, and 2 bases stayed unmatched. There are 16 residues in the CDR3. DNA of the CDR3: TGTGCCAGCAGCTTAGCACTAGCGGGACTCCAAGAGACCCAGTACTTC. Translated: CASSLALAGLQETQYF.

The genes are TRBV5-1 and TRBJ1-2; 7 bases fit TRBD1. There are 15 residues in the CDR3. Germline V gene sequence: CDR1 SGHRS, CDR2 YFSETQ. J was trimmed by 3 bases and V by 2 bases; bases with no gene match: 7. CDR3 loop: CASSLGQAGYYGYTF. The CDR3 region has the DNA TGCGCCAGCAGCTTAGGACAGGCCGGTTACTATGGCTACACCTTC.

The V call is TRBV28, the J call TRBJ1-5, with D maybe TRBD1 (6 bases). Germline assignment: CDR1 MDHEN and CDR2 SYDVKM. The CDR3 extends over 14 amino acids. Trimming took off 6 bases at V and 6 bases at J, with 15 bases between the two ends. In DNA, the CDR3 is TGTGCCAGCAGCCGCGGACAGCCGACTCAGCCCCAGCATTTT. Its translation: CASSRGQPTQPQHF.

The chain's CDR3 is CASSVQGFGETQYF. The CDR3, as DNA: TGTGCCAGCTCAGTGCAGGGATTCGGGGAGACCCAGTACTTC. The gene calls are TRBV18 and TRBJ2-5, with D possibly TRBD1 on 5 matching bases. CDR3 length: 14 amino acids. Germline V lookup: CDR1 KGHSH, CDR2 LQKENI. Trimming took off 5 bases at V and 5 bases at J, with 15 bases between the two ends.

The rearrangement joins TRBV28 to TRBJ1-5; TRBD1 might be the D (5 bases). CDR1 MDHEN and CDR2 SYDVKM come from the germline V gene. V shed 2 bases and J shed 0 bases, with 11 bases lying between them. This CDR3 has 16 amino acids. The CDR3 nucleotides are TGTGCCAGCAGTTTACCTAGGGGAGGTAGCAATCAGCCCCAGCATTTT. Translated: CASSLPRGGSNQPQHF.

The V and J genes are TRBV6-1 and TRBJ1-1, with 7 nucleotides matching TRBD1. J was trimmed by 0 bases and V by 3 bases; bases with no gene match: 4. The CDR3 is 15 residues long. Germline values: CDR1 MNHNS, CDR2 SASEGT. DNA for the CDR3: TGTGCCAGCAGTGACGCGGGACAGATGAACACTGAAGCTTTCTTT. This sequence encodes CASSDAGQMNTEAFF.

This chain joins TRBV6-2 or TRBV6-3 and TRBJ2-7; D gene uncertain. Germline values: CDR1 MNHEY, CDR2 SVGEGT. V was cut by 2 bases and J by 5 bases, with 13 bases left in between. The CDR3 totals 14 residues. CDR3 in DNA: TGTGCCAGCAGTTACGCGGATACTTTTCACGAGCAGTACTTC. It is translated as CASSYADTFHEQYF.

This chain links TRBV7-9 with TRBJ1-2; maybe TRBD1 (6 bases). CDR3 length: 14 amino acids. Germline assignment: CDR1 SEHNR and CDR2 FQNEAQ (reference sequence). V was pared by 5 bases and J by 6 bases, with 16 bases between. The CDR3 DNA reads as TGTGCCAGCAGCCGGGACACGGACAATAATGGCTACACCTTC. Protein: CASSRDTDNNGYTF.

The rearrangement joins TRBV6-5 to TRBJ1-1; 9 positions agree with TRBD1. Germline V CDR1 and CDR2: MNHEY, SVGAGI. The CDR3 runs to 16 residues. J gave up 0 bases and V 4 bases, and 6 bases lay outside the gene matches. CDR3 amino acids: CASSFRTGAMNTEAFF. DNA for the CDR3: TGTGCCAGCAGTTTCCGGACAGGGGCCATGAACACTGAAGCTTTCTTT.

This chain connects TRBV14 to TRBJ1-3, with 8 bases identical to TRBD1. This CDR3 comprises 17 residues. CDR1 is SGHDN and CDR2 is FVKESK in the germline V gene. Trimming took 4 bases from V and 0 from J; bases not matched to a gene: 8. The CDR3 nucleotides read TGTGCCAGCAGCCGCACAGGGACAGGTAGCTCTGGAAACACCATATATTTT. Protein: CASSRTGTGSSGNTIYF.